This entry describes one T cell receptor (beta chain). Its recognized antigen is unknown. Per-base qualities were not stored, and no clone one base away is much larger. CDR1 and CDR2, per the germline V gene (reference sequence), are MNHEY and SMNVEV. From its cysteine to its phenylalanine, the CDR3 spans 14 amino acids. CDR3 DNA is the only sequence kept; it has 42 bases, read in frame from the first base. V gives up 3 bases and J gives up 7 bases, and the segment between their germline ends measures 13 bases. TCR CDR3 regions were amplified from genomic DNA by multiplex PCR using the deep immunoSEQ assay. Genomic DNA extracted from each cell subset was distributed evenly over all wells of several immunoSEQ 96-well plates, and each plate served as one replicate. For sorted subsets, each replicate PCR was loaded with roughly 0.2 ug genomic DNA, equivalent to approximately 27,000 T cell genomes. Purified libraries were quantified with a Qubit 3.0 fluorometer, sized on a Bioanalyzer 2100, and re-quantified with the KAPA Library Quantification kit. Each immunoSEQ 96-well plate was sequenced on its own single-read 150-cycle Illumina NextSeq 550 flow cell. On the authors' methods: Because the immunoSEQ output held only junctional sequences and lacked quality scores, the filtering could not match the filtering applied to full-length reads. Sequences were annotated with PyIR, a Python wrapper for IgBLAST v1.9, using IMGT germline references to assign V/J genes and CDR3. Reads were removed for weak V/J assignments (E-value above 1e-6), missing CDR3, stop codons, out-of-frame junctions, or ambiguous translated residues. A V3J clonotype was defined by an identical inferred V gene, J gene, and CDR3 amino acid sequence. Percentage overlap between repertoires was calculated by dividing the number of shared unique clonotypes by the size of the smaller repertoire. Richness of each repertoire was evaluated using RTK rarefaction, the Chao1 estimator, and Recon v2.1 estimates of unobserved clonotypes. For all TCRbeta clonotypes obtained by the gDNA method from four donors, generation probabilities were computed with OLGA. TCRdb mirrors the immuneACCESS table, restricted to in-frame sequences. Some clones are absent from its copies; in checked studies, under half trace to an unresolved V gene, and the reason for the others is unknown. V, J and clone size are those of that table, while D and trimming were read from the DNA. For this sample the table gives 1.4 million to 1.5 million clones, of which roughly 95% were detected only once. The ten top clones hold approximately 1.1% of the sample.

Donors were healthy HIV-negative adults with no recently reported acute infections or vaccinations. Every donor was a Caucasian adult residing in Nashville, Tennessee, USA. CD4+ T cells were enriched by magnetic negative selection; naive cells were then positively selected on CD45RA, and the negative fraction formed the memory subset. After blood collection by leukapheresis, PBMCs were isolated using Ficoll-Histopaque density gradient centrifugation and then cryopreserved in the vapor phase of liquid nitrogen. Analytical flow cytometry was used to check the purity and quantity of each magnetically sorted T cell population. Each sorted fraction had its genomic DNA isolated and then quantified by UV absorbance on a Nanodrop 2000c. The source of the sample is a study of shared clonotypes between healthy human individuals (TCRdb year 2020). Describing the broader study: The cohort comprised two women and a few men aged 18 to 49 years. Per donor, three plates each were used for CD4 naive and CD4 memory, two for CD8 naive, and one for CD8 memory. To estimate repertoire size and how much clonotypes are shared between individuals, the study performed deep sequencing of blood TCR repertoires from 4 to 6 healthy adults. To increase sequencing depth and limit assay-specific biases, different laboratories used diverse techniques to prepare libraries and sequence TCR repertoires. Leukapheresis yielded between about 0.94 and 9 billion PBMCs per donor. Findings and caveats that apply to the study as a whole: Larger estimated clonotype richness was generally found for naive subsets than for memory subsets. Based on pairwise subsampling, the degree of clonotype sharing among donors was expected to be affected by sequencing depth. The genetic and exposure-history diversity represented was limited by the small number of donors. Across a handful of donors, roughly 5.1% of naive CD4, roughly 3.3% of naive CD8, about 2.3% of memory CD4, and 0.4% of memory CD8 clonotypes were shared. Rarefaction of sorted-subset datasets indicated incomplete sequencing despite the large sequencing depth. Clonotypes shared by all four sorted-subset donors showed higher generation probabilities than non-shared clonotypes. Sampling was restricted to blood, and TCR repertoires in tissues likely differ from the TCR repertoires found in blood.

The sequence was obtained from a man aged 25 to 45 in good health. Recombination joined TRBV27 with TRBJ2-1, with no reliable assignment of the D segment. The sample was naive CD4+ T cells sorted from blood. Per the publication, the cell subset or site label means: CD45RA+ positively selected. The CDR3 reads CASSLLSLPNEQFF. The DNA sequence follows: TGTGCCAGCAGTTTGCTGAGTCTACCTAATGAGCAGTTCTTC.